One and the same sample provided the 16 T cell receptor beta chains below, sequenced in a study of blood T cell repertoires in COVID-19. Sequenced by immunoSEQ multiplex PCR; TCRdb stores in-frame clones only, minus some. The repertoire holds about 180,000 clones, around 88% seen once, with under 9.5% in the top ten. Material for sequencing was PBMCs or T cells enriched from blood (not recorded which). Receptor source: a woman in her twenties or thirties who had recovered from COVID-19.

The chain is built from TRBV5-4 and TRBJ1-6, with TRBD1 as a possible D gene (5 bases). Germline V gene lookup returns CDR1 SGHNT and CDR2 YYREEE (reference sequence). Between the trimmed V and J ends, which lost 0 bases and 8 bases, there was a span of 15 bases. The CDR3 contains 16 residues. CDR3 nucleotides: TGTGCCAGCAGCTTGGGGAGCGGGGACCGATATTCACCCCTCCACTTT. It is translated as CASSLGSGDRYSPLHF.

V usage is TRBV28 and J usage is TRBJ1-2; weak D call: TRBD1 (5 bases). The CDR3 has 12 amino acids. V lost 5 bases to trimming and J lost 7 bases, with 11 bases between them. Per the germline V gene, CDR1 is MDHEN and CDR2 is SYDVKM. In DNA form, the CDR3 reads TGTGCCAGCAGTAAACAGGCCCCTGGCTACACCTTC. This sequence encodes CASSKQAPGYTF.

The DNA for the CDR3 is TGTGCCAGCAGCTCGACTTCGGAGCAGTTCTTC. Translating gives CASSSTSEQFF. The genes are TRBV11-1 and TRBJ2-1; D is unclear. Per the germline V gene, CDR1 is SGHAT and CDR2 is FQDESV (reference sequence). The CDR3 length is 11 residues. V lost 4 bases, J lost 10 bases, and 8 bases lay in between.

The CDR3, as DNA: TGTGCCAGCAGCCAAAAACAGGGGGCGCCTTATGAGCAGTTCTTC. Translated: CASSQKQGAPYEQFF. This chain links TRBV3-1 (or the pseudogene TRBV3-2) with TRBJ2-1, with 9 bases matching TRBD1. V gave up 2 bases and J gave up 8 bases; unmatched junction bases: 7. The CDR3 consists of 15 residues. CDR1 is LGHDT, CDR2 YNNKEL, per germline (reference sequence).

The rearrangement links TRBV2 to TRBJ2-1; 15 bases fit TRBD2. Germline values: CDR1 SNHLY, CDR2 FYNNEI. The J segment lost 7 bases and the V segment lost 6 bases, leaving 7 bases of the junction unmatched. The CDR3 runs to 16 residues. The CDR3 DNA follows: TGTGCCAGCAGCCCGGGACTAGCGGGAGGAAGGAATGAGCAGTTCTTC. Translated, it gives CASSPGLAGGRNEQFF.

The CDR3 bases are TGTGCCAGCAGCGTAGGACCAACTAGCACCACCACAGATACGCAGTATTTT. This sequence encodes CASSVGPTSTTTDTQYF. This chain links TRBV9 with TRBJ2-3; D perhaps matches TRBD2 (6 bases). Looked up from germline, CDR1 is SGDLS and CDR2 is YYNGEE. CDR3 length: 17 residues. V lost 0 bases to trimming and J lost 2 bases, with 16 bases between them.

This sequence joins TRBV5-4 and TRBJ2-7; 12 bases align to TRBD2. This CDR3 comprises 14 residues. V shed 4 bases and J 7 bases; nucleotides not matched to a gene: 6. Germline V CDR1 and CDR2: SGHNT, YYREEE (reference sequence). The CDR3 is CASSPTSGRGEQYF. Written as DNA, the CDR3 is TGTGCCAGCAGCCCGACTAGCGGGAGAGGAGAGCAGTACTTC.

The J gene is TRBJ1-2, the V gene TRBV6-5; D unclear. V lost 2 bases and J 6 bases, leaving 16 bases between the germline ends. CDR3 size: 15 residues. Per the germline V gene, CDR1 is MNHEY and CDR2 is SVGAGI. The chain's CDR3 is CASSYGNTAGNGYTF. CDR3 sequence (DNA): TGTGCCAGCAGTTACGGAAATACGGCGGGTAATGGCTACACCTTC.

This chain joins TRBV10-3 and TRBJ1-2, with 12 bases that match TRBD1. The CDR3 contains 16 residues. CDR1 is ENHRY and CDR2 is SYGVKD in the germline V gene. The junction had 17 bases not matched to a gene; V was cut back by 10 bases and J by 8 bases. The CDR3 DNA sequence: TGTGCCAGCGCTCAGGAACCGGGACAGGGGGCTCGGGGCTACACCTTC. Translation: CASAQEPGQGARGYTF.

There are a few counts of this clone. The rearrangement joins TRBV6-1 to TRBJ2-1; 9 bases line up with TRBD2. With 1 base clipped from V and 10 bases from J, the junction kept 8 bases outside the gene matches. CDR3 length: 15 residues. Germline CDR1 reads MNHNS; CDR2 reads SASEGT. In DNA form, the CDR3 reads TGTGCCAGCAGTGAAGATGCGGGAGGGCCGGGAGAGCAGTTCTTC. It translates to CASSEDAGGPGEQFF.

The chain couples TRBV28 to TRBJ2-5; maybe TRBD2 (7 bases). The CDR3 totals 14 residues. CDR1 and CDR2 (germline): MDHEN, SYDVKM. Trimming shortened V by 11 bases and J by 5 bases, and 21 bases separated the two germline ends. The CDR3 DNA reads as TGTGCCTGCGGTCGCGGGGGCGTTTCTGAGACCCAGTACTTC. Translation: CACGRGGVSETQYF.

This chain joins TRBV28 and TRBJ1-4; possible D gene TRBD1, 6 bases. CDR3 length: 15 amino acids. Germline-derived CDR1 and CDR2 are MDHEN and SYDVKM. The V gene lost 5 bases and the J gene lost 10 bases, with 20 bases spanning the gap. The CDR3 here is CASSRIGDISLKLFF. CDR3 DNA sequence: TGTGCCAGCAGTCGAATAGGGGACATAAGTCTAAAACTGTTTTTT. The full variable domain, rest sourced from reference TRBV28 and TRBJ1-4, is DVKVTQSSRYLVKRTGEKVFLECVQDMDHENMFWYRQDPGLGLRLIYFSYDVKMKEKGDIPEGYSVSREKKERFSLILESASTNQTSMYLCASSRIGDISLKLFFGSGTQLSVL.

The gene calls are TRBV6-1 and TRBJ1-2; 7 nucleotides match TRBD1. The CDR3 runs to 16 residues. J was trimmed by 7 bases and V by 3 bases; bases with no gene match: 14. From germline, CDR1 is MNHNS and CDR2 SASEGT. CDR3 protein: CASSETGQATVAGYTF. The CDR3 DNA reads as TGTGCCAGCAGTGAGACAGGACAGGCCACGGTTGCTGGCTACACCTTC.

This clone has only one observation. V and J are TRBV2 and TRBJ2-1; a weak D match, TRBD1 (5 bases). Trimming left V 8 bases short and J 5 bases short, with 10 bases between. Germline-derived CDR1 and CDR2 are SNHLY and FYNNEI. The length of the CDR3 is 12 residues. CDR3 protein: CASDRENNEQFF. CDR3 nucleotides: TGTGCCAGCGACAGAGAGAACAATGAGCAGTTCTTC.

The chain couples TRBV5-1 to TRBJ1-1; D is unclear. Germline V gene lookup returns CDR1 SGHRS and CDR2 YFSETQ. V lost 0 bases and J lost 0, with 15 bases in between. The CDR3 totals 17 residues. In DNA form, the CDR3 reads TGCGCCAGCAGCTTGGTTCGGGGAGGTAATATGAACACTGAAGCTTTCTTT. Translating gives CASSLVRGGNMNTEAFF.

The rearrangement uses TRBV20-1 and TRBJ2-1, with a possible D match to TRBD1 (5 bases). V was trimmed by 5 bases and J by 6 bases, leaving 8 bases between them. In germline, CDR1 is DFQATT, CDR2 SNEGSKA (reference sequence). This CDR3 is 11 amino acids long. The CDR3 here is CSAHQGNEQFF. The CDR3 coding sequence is TGCAGTGCTCACCAGGGCAATGAGCAGTTCTTC.